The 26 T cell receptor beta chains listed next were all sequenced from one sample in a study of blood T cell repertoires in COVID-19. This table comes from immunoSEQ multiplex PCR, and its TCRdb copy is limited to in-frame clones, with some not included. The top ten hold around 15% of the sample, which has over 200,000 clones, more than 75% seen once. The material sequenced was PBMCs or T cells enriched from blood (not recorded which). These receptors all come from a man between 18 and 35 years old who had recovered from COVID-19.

CDR3 nucleotide sequence: TGTGCCAGCAGTGAACGGTCGACTCCTGGAGGAGGCACTGAAGCTTTCTTT. Its translation: CASSERSTPGGGTEAFF. This sequence joins TRBV2 and TRBJ1-1, with no clear D. CDR1 SNHLY and CDR2 FYNNEI come from the germline V gene. V lost 2 bases and J lost 4, with 20 bases in between. The length of the CDR3 is 17 residues.

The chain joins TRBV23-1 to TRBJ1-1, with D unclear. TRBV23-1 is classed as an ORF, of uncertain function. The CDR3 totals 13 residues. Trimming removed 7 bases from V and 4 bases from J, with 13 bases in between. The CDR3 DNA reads TGCGCCAGCATACGTACTAGGTCCACTGAAGCTTTCTTT. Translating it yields CASIRTRSTEAFF.

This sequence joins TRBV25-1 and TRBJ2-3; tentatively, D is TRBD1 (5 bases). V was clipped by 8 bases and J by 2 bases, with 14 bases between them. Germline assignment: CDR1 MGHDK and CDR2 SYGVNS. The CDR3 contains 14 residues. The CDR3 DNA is TGTGCCAGCCGGGCAGGGCCTAACACAGATACGCAGTATTTT. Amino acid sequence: CASRAGPNTDTQYF.

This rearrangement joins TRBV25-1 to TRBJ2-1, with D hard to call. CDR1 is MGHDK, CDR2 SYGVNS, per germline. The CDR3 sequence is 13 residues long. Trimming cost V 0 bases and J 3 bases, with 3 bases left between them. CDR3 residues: CASSEYSYNEQFF. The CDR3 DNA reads TGTGCCAGCAGTGAATATAGCTACAATGAGCAGTTCTTC. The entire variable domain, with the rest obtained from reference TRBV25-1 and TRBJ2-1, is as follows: EADIYQTPRYLVIGTGKKITLECSQTMGHDKMYWYQQDPGMELHLIHYSYGVNSTEKGDLSSESTVSRIRTEHFPLTLESARPSHTSQYLCASSEYSYNEQFFGPGTRLTVL.

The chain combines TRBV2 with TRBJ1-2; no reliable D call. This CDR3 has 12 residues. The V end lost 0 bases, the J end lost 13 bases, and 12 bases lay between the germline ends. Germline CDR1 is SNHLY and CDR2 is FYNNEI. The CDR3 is CASSEAVSAFTF. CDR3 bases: TGTGCCAGCAGTGAAGCGGTCAGCGCCTTCACCTTC.

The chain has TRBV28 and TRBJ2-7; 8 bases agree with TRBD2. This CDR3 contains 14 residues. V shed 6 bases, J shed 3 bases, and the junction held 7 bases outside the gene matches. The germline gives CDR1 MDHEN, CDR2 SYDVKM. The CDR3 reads CASRSAGALYEQYF. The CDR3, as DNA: TGTGCCAGCAGATCAGCGGGAGCGCTCTACGAGCAGTACTTC.

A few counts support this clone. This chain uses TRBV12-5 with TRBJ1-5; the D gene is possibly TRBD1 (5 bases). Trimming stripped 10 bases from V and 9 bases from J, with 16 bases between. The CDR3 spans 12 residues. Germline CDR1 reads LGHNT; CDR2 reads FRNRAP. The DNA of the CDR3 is TGTGCTACCGGGACGGGAGCGGGGCCCCAGCATTTT. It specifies CATGTGAGPQHF.

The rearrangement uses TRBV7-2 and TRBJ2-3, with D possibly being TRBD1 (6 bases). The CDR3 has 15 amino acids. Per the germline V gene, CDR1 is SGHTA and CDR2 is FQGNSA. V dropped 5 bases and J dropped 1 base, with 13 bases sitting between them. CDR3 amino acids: CASSPQTGGTDTQYF. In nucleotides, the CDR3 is TGTGCCAGCAGCCCCCAGACAGGAGGCACAGATACGCAGTATTTT. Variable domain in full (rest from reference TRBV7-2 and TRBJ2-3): GAGVSQSPSNKVTEKGKDVELRCDPISGHTALYWYRQSLGQGLEFLIYFQGNSAPDKSGLPSDRFSAERTGGSVSTLTIQRTQQEDSAVYLCASSPQTGGTDTQYFGPGTRLTVL.

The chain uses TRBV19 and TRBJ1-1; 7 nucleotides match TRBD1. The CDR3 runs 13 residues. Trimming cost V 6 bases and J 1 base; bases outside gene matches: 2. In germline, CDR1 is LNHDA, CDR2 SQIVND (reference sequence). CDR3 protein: CASRRQGNTEAFF. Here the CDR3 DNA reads TGTGCCAGTAGGCGACAGGGGAACACTGAAGCTTTCTTT.

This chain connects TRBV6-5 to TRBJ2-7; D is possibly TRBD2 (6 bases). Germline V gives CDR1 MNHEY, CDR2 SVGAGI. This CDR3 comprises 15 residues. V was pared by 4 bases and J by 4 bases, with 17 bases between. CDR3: CASSSPGSGEYEQYF. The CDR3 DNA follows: TGTGCCAGCAGTTCCCCGGGTAGCGGAGAGTACGAGCAGTACTTC.

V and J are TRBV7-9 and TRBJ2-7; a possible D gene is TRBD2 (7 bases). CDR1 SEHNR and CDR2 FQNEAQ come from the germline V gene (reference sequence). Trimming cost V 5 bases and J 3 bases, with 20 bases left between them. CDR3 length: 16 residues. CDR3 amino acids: CASSKFGLGGDYEQYF. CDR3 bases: TGTGCCAGCAGCAAGTTTGGGTTAGGGGGGGACTACGAGCAGTACTTC.

The CDR3 is CAWKRQGNTEAFF. The CDR3 DNA sequence: TGTGCCTGGAAACGACAGGGGAACACTGAAGCTTTCTTT. The gene calls are TRBV30 and TRBJ1-1; TRBD1 agrees at 7 bases. CDR1 and CDR2 (germline): GTSNPN, SVGIG (reference sequence). Unmatched junction bases numbered 3, after V lost 4 bases and J lost 1 base. CDR3 length: 13 amino acids.

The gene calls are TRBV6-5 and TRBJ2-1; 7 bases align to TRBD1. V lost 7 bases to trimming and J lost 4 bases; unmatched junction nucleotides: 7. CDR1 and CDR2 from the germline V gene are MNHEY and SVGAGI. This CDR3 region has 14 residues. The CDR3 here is CASTSRDRYNEQFF. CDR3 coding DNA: TGTGCCAGCACATCCCGGGACAGATACAATGAGCAGTTCTTC.

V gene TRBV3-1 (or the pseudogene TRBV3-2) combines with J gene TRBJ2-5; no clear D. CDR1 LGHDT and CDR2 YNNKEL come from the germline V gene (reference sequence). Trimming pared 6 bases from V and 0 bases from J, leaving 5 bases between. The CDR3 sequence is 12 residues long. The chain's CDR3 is CASSLYQETQYF. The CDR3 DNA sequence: TGTGCCAGCAGTCTGTACCAAGAGACCCAGTACTTC.

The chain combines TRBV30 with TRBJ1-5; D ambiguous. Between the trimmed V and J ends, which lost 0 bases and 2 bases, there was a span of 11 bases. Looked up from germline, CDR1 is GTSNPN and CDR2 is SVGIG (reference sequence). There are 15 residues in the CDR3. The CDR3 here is CAWSVRSNGNQPQHF. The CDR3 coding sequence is TGTGCCTGGAGTGTTCGGTCGAATGGCAATCAGCCCCAGCATTTT.

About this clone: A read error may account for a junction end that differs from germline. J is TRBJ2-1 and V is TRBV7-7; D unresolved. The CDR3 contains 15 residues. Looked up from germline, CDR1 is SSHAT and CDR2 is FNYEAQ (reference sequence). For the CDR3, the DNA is TGTGCTAGCAGCTTAGAAGTCGGCGGTTGGGATGAGCAGTTCTTC. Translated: CASSLEVGGWDEQFF.

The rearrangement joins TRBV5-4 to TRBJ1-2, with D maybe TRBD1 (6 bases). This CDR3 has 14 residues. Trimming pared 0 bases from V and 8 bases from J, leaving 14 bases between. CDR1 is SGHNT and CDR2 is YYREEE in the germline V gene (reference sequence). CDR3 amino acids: CASSLEQGPYGYTF. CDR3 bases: TGTGCCAGCAGCTTGGAACAGGGACCCTACGGCTACACCTTC. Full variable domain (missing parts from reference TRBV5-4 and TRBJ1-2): ETGVTQSPTHLIKTRGQQVTLRCSSQSGHNTVSWYQQALGQGPQFIFQYYREEENGRGNFPPRFSGLQFPNYSSELNVNALELDDSALYLCASSLEQGPYGYTFGSGTRLTVV.

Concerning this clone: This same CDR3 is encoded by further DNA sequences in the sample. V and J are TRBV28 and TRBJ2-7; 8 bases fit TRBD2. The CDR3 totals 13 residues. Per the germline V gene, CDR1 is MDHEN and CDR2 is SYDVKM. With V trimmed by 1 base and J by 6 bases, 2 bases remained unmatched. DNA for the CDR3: TGTGCCAGCAGTTTATCCGGGGGGGTCGAGCAGTACTTC. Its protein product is CASSLSGGVEQYF.

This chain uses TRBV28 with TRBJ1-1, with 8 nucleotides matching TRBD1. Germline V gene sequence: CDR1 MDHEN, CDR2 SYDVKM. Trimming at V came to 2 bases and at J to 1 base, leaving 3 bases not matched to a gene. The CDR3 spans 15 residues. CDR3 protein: CASSLPRGRNTEAFF. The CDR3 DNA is TGTGCCAGCAGTTTACCCAGGGGGCGGAACACTGAAGCTTTCTTT. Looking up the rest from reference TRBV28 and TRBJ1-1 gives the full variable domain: DVKVTQSSRYLVKRTGEKVFLECVQDMDHENMFWYRQDPGLGLRLIYFSYDVKMKEKGDIPEGYSVSREKKERFSLILESASTNQTSMYLCASSLPRGRNTEAFFGQGTRLTVV.

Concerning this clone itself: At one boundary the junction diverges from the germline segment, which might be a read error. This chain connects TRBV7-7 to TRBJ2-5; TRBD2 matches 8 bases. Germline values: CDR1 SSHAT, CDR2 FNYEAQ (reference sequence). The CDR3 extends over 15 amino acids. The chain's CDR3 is CASSSRGSGVETQYF. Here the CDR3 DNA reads TGTGCTAGCAGCTCGAGGGGTAGCGGGGTGGAGACCCAGTACTTC.

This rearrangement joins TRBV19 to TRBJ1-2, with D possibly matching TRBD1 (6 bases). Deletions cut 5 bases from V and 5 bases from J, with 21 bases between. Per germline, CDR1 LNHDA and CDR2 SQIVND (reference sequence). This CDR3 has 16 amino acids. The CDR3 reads CASSVGVRQVPYGYTF. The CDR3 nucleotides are TGTGCCAGTAGTGTTGGGGTTAGACAGGTACCATATGGCTACACCTTC.

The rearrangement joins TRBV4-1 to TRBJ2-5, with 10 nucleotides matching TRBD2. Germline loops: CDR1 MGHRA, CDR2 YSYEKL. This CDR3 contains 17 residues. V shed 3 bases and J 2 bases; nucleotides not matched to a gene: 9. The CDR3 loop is CASSQLRAGGKQETQYF. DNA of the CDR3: TGCGCCAGCAGCCAGCTAAGAGCGGGGGGGAAGCAAGAGACCCAGTACTTC.

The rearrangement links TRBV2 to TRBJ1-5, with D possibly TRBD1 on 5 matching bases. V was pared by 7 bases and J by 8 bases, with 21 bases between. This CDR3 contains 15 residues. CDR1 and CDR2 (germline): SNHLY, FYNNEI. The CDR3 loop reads CASTPSGLAGEPQHF. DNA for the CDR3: TGTGCCAGCACCCCCTCGGGACTTGCGGGCGAGCCCCAGCATTTT.

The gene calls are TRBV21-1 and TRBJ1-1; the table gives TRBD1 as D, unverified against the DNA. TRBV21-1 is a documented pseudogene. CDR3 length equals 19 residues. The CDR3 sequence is CASSNTTRSRDRGNTEAFF. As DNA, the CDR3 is TGTGCCAGCAGCAATACGACGCGGTCCCGGGACAGGGGGAACACTGAAGCTTTCTTT.

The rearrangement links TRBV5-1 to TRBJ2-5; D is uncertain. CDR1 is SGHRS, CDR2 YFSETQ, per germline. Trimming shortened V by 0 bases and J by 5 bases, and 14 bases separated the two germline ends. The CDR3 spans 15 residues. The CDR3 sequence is CASSLAARLDETQYF. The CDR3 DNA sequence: TGCGCCAGCAGCTTGGCGGCTAGATTAGACGAGACCCAGTACTTC.

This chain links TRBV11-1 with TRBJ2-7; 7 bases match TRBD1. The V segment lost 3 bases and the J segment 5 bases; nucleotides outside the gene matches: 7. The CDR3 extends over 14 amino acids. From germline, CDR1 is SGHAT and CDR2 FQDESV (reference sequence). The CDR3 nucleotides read TGTGCCAGCAGCTTCGACAGGGTTCACAACGAGCAGTACTTC. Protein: CASSFDRVHNEQYF. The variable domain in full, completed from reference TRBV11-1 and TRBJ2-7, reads EAEVAQSPRYKITEKSQAVAFWCDPISGHATLYWYRQILGQGPELLVQFQDESVVDDSQLPKDRFSAERLKGVDSTLKIQPAELGDSAMYLCASSFDRVHNEQYFGPGTRLTVT.